These T cell receptor beta chains were read from a single sample in a study of blood T cell repertoires in COVID-19. Repertoires were generated with immunoSEQ multiplex PCR, while TCRdb's copy carries only in-frame clones and drops some. This sample carries 400,000 or so clones, around nine tenths of them seen once, and the ten largest clones take over 2.5%. The specimen sequenced was peripheral blood. Source of these receptors: a human donor in a cohort sampled during active COVID-19. CDR3s include the opening cysteine and the closing phenylalanine or tryptophan. The D gene is left open where the match is weak. The size entry is marked missing in some rows and otherwise reads once, few, many or a size class.

CASSQVWEDLSEQYF | TGTGCCAGCAGCCAAGTGTGGGAGGATCTCAGCGAGCAGTACTTC | . | . | TRBJ2-7 | TRBV3-1/TRBV3-2
CATSDPGGGGEYNEQFF | TGTGCCACCAGTGATCCCGGGGGGGGCGGAGAATACAATGAGCAGTTCTTC | . | TRBD2 | TRBJ2-1 | TRBV24-1
CASSPGQGNSPLHF | TGCGCCAGCAGCCCTGGACAGGGAAACTCACCCCTCCACTTT | few | TRBD1 | TRBJ1-6 | TRBV4-1
CASSSIDRGATSANEQFF | TGTGCCAGCAGTTCGATAGACAGGGGGGCGACTAGCGCCAATGAGCAGTTCTTC | . | . | TRBJ2-1 | TRBV27
CASSSLGGRNEQYF | TGTGCCAGCAGCTCCCTGGGGGGTAGGAACGAGCAGTACTTC | . | . | TRBJ2-7 | TRBV11-2
CASSARQGAYNEQFF | TGTGCCAGCAGTGCCCGACAGGGGGCCTACAATGAGCAGTTCTTC | . | TRBD1 | TRBJ2-1 | TRBV25-1
CASSPGQDRVAFF | TGTGCCAGCAGTCCCGGACAAGACCGGGTAGCTTTCTTT | . | . | TRBJ1-1 | TRBV2
CASSVAGTAADEQYF | TGTGCCAGCAGCGTAGCAGGAACGGCAGCCGACGAGCAGTACTTC | . | . | TRBJ2-7 | TRBV9
CASTTRPGSQETQYF | TGTGCCAGCACCACCAGGCCGGGGAGCCAGGAGACCCAGTACTTC | . | . | TRBJ2-5 | TRBV28
CAWSQRGDTEAFF | TGTGCCTGGAGCCAACGGGGAGACACTGAAGCTTTCTTT | . | . | TRBJ1-1 | TRBV30
CASSPSRGDETQYF | TGTGCCAGCTCACCGAGTCGGGGAGACGAGACCCAGTACTTC | . | . | TRBJ2-5 | TRBV18
CAARDSLNSYGYTF | TGCGCCGCAAGGGACAGTCTAAATTCTTATGGCTACACCTTC | . | TRBD1 | TRBJ1-2 | TRBV5-1
CASSLDQGLPTEAFF | TGCGCCAGCAGCTTGGATCAGGGGCTCCCCACTGAAGCTTTCTTT | . | . | TRBJ1-1 | TRBV5-1
CASSLAIANYGYTF | TGTGCCAGCAGCTTAGCGATAGCTAACTATGGCTACACCTTC | few | . | TRBJ1-2 | TRBV7-8
CASSAIQGGGYTF | TGTGCCAGCAGCGCGATACAGGGGGGCGGCTACACCTTC | . | TRBD1 | TRBJ1-2 | TRBV6-5
CASSPGTGPYNEQFF | TGTGCCAGCAGTCCCGGGACAGGGCCTTACAATGAGCAGTTCTTC | . | TRBD1 | TRBJ2-1 | TRBV7-3
CASSEAPTGVGAGELFF | TGTGCCAGCAGTGAAGCTCCGACAGGGGTGGGGGCCGGGGAGCTGTTTTTT | once | TRBD1 | TRBJ2-2 | TRBV2
CASSPGGSTGFTDTQYF | TGCGCCAGCAGCCCAGGAGGTTCGACCGGTTTCACAGATACGCAGTATTTT | once | . | TRBJ2-3 | TRBV5-1
CAIPDRGVHNSPLHF | TGTGCCATTCCGGACAGGGGCGTTCATAATTCACCCCTCCACTTT | . | TRBD1 | TRBJ1-6 | TRBV6-5
CASSDTGGNEKLFF | TGTGCCAGCAGTGACACAGGGGGAAATGAAAAACTGTTTTTT | . | TRBD1 | TRBJ1-4 | TRBV6-1
CASSWQGQGEQYF | TGCGCCAGCAGCTGGCAGGGTCAGGGCGAGCAGTACTTC | once | . | TRBJ2-7 | TRBV5-1
CSAGDRGRAGTQYF | TGCAGCGCCGGGGACAGGGGGCGGGCGGGGACCCAGTACTTC | . | TRBD1 | TRBJ2-5 | TRBV29-1